The 15 T cell receptor beta chains reported below all come from one sample, sequenced in a study of blood T cell repertoires in COVID-19. Sequencing used immunoSEQ multiplex PCR; TCRdb keeps in-frame clones, though not all of them. Of 120,000 to 150,000 clones in the sample, more than 70% were seen once. The source material was PBMCs or T cells enriched from blood (not recorded which). These receptors were taken from a man in his forties with acute COVID-19.

The chain carries TRBV5-1 and TRBJ1-1; D is undetermined. Germline-derived CDR1 and CDR2 are SGHRS and YFSETQ. CDR3 length: 16 amino acids. Trimming left V 3 bases short and J 4 bases short, with 19 bases between. DNA for the CDR3: TGCGCCAGCAGCTCCCAAGACTTTTATACCGGCACTGAAGCTTTCTTT. It translates to CASSSQDFYTGTEAFF.

The CDR3 bases are TGTGCCAGCAGTGAACGGACAGGGAGTACTGAAGCTTTCTTT. It yields the protein CASSERTGSTEAFF. This chain joins TRBV2 and TRBJ1-1; TRBD1 agrees at 8 bases. There are 14 residues in the CDR3. Trimming at V came to 2 bases and at J to 5 bases, leaving 4 bases not matched to a gene. Germline V gives CDR1 SNHLY, CDR2 FYNNEI.

The chain combines TRBV11-2 with TRBJ2-3; 8 bases are shared with TRBD2. This CDR3 is 15 amino acids long. J gave up 7 bases and V 4 bases, and 10 bases lay outside the gene matches. Germline V gene lookup returns CDR1 SGHAT and CDR2 FQNNGV. CDR3 nucleotides: TGTGCCAGCAGCTCCATAGCGGGGAGTCTCCATACGCAGTATTTT. Its translation is CASSSIAGSLHTQYF.

This rearrangement joins TRBV9 to TRBJ2-1; 8 nucleotides agree with TRBD2. J was trimmed by 4 bases and V by 4 bases; bases with no gene match: 4. The CDR3 covers 14 residues. Germline V CDR1 and CDR2: SGDLS, YYNGEE. This CDR3 is CASSLGGRYNEQFF. The DNA for the CDR3 is TGTGCCAGCAGCCTCGGCGGGAGGTACAATGAGCAGTTCTTC.

The V and J genes are TRBV19 and TRBJ2-5; 8 nucleotides align to TRBD1. The ends lost 3 bases at V and 4 bases at J; junction bases unmatched: 7. The CDR3 runs 15 residues. Germline CDR1 and CDR2: LNHDA and SQIVND (reference sequence). The CDR3 region has the DNA TGTGCCAGTAGTATTAGTGGGACAGGACGAGAGACCCAGTACTTC. Amino acids: CASSISGTGRETQYF.

Here the CDR3 DNA reads TGTGCCAGCAGTTTTGGACAGGGGGCATTTGAGACCCAGTACTTC. It translates to CASSFGQGAFETQYF. The V and J genes are TRBV27 and TRBJ2-5; 11 bases align to TRBD1. Germline CDR1 is MNHEY and CDR2 is SMNVEV (reference sequence). The trim removed 3 bases at V and 5 bases at J, leaving 5 bases unmatched. The CDR3 is 15 residues long.

The chain joins TRBV19 to TRBJ1-5, with D tentatively TRBD1 (5 bases). CDR1 and CDR2 from the germline V gene are LNHDA and SQIVND (reference sequence). V gave up 3 bases and J gave up 5 bases, with 26 bases separating them. This CDR3 has 19 amino acids. The CDR3 loop is CASSILSGAGAFRYQPQHF. The DNA of the CDR3 is TGTGCCAGTAGTATCCTAAGTGGGGCGGGAGCCTTTAGGTATCAGCCCCAGCATTTT.

The rearrangement uses TRBV6-2 or TRBV6-3 and TRBJ2-1; 8 bases are a match to TRBD2. The germline V gene encodes CDR1 MNHEY and CDR2 SVGEGT. V was clipped by 5 bases and J by 1 base; unmatched bases: 7. This CDR3 comprises 16 residues. The CDR3 region has the DNA TGTGCCAGCAGTCACACAGCGGGAGCGTCCTACAATGAGCAGTTCTTC. It specifies CASSHTAGASYNEQFF.

The V and J genes are TRBV4-1 and TRBJ2-1, with a possible D match to TRBD2 (6 bases). The CDR3 is made up of 15 amino acids. The germline CDR1 and CDR2 sequences are MGHRA and YSYEKL. The V and J ends lost 0 bases and 2 bases respectively, with 8 bases between them. The CDR3 loop reads CASSQDAGTYNEQFF. CDR3 nucleotide sequence: TGCGCCAGCAGCCAAGACGCGGGGACCTACAATGAGCAGTTCTTC.

This chain joins TRBV7-2 and TRBJ2-5; D unclear. The V and J ends lost 5 bases and 5 bases respectively, with 12 bases between them. Germline V gives CDR1 SGHTA, CDR2 FQGNSA. The CDR3 totals 13 residues. The CDR3 here is CASSMERAETQYF. DNA for the CDR3: TGTGCCAGCAGCATGGAGCGCGCGGAGACCCAGTACTTC.

The V gene is TRBV4-3, the J gene TRBJ2-3, with 9 bases matching TRBD2. CDR1 is LGHNA and CDR2 is YSLEER in the germline V gene. This CDR3 spans 16 amino acids. Trimming at V came to 0 bases and at J to 2 bases, leaving 3 bases not matched to a gene. Here the CDR3 DNA reads TGCGCCAGCAGCCAAGAGCTAGCGGGAACCACAGATACGCAGTATTTT. Its protein product is CASSQELAGTTDTQYF.

This chain connects TRBV7-9 to TRBJ1-6; D remains ambiguous. Per the germline V gene, CDR1 is SEHNR and CDR2 is FQNEAQ (reference sequence). V dropped 2 bases and J dropped 7 bases, with 3 bases sitting between them. The CDR3 runs to 12 residues. The CDR3 loop is CASSLPNSPLHF. The DNA for the CDR3 is TGTGCCAGCAGCTTACCGAATTCACCCCTCCACTTT.

This clone was detected a few times. The chain uses TRBV3-1 (or the pseudogene TRBV3-2) and TRBJ1-4, with D perhaps matching TRBD1 (6 bases). The CDR3 spans 14 residues. The germline gives CDR1 LGHDT, CDR2 YNNKEL (reference sequence). With 8 bases removed from V and 6 bases from J, the gap between germline ends came to 16 bases. CDR3 sequence: CASRPRGSDEKLFF. CDR3 sequence (DNA): TGTGCCAGCCGTCCCAGGGGATCTGATGAAAAACTGTTTTTT.

The J gene is TRBJ2-7, the V gene TRBV5-1, with a tentative D call TRBD1 (6 bases). The CDR3 runs to 15 residues. Trimming removed 5 bases from V and 2 bases from J, with 17 bases in between. Germline V CDR1 and CDR2: SGHRS, YFSETQ. The CDR3 loop is CASSFTPGHTYEQYF. The DNA of the CDR3 is TGCGCCAGCAGTTTTACACCGGGACACACCTACGAGCAGTACTTC.

The chain employs TRBV6-5 and TRBJ1-5; 10 positions agree with TRBD1. CDR1 and CDR2 (germline): MNHEY, SVGAGI. This CDR3 region has 16 residues. The trim removed 4 bases at V and 4 bases at J, leaving 7 bases unmatched. CDR3 amino acids: CASSSPRTGGNQPQHF. The CDR3 DNA follows: TGTGCCAGCAGTTCGCCACGGACAGGGGGGAATCAGCCCCAGCATTTT.